This passage covers 7 T cell receptor beta chains from one sample sequenced in a study of blood T cell repertoires in COVID-19. Clones were sequenced by immunoSEQ multiplex PCR, and TCRdb holds only the in-frame ones, with some missing. The data hold some 190,000 clones, with 70% to 90% observed a single time. The sample was PBMCs or T cells enriched from blood (not recorded which). The source is a middle-aged woman in a cohort exposed to, infected with or recovered from COVID-19 (not recorded which).

This rearrangement joins TRBV3-1 (or the pseudogene TRBV3-2) to TRBJ2-1, with no clear D. Trimming removed 8 bases from V and 5 bases from J, with 10 bases in between. The germline V gene encodes CDR1 LGHDT and CDR2 YNNKEL (reference sequence). This CDR3 is built from 12 residues. CDR3 DNA sequence: TGTGCCAGCTGGGCTTCCGACAATGAGCAGTTCTTC. It yields the protein CASWASDNEQFF.

J is TRBJ2-7 and V is TRBV11-2; 7 bases are a match to TRBD1. Germline V gene sequence: CDR1 SGHAT, CDR2 FQNNGV. The CDR3 spans 15 residues. With V trimmed by 1 base and J by 5 bases, 8 bases remained unmatched. The CDR3: CASSLGDSPYHEQYF. The DNA of the CDR3 is TGTGCCAGCAGCTTAGGGGACAGCCCGTATCACGAGCAGTACTTC.

There are a few counts of this clone. The chain joins TRBV13 to TRBJ1-6; 9 bases are shared with TRBD1. Germline loops: CDR1 PRHDT, CDR2 FYEKMQ (reference sequence). With V trimmed by 5 bases and J by 6 bases, 11 bases remained unmatched. The CDR3 is made up of 17 amino acids. The chain's CDR3 is CASSARGQGMGNSPLHF. DNA for the CDR3: TGTGCCAGCAGCGCCAGGGGACAGGGAATGGGTAATTCACCCCTCCACTTT. Supplemented by reference TRBV13 and TRBJ1-6, the full variable domain reads AAGVIQSPRHLIKEKRETATLKCYPIPRHDTVYWYQQGPGQDPQFLISFYEKMQSDKGSIPDRFSAQQFSDYHSELNMSSLELGDSALYFCASSARGQGMGNSPLHFGNGTRLTVT.

The chain employs TRBV30 and TRBJ2-1; perhaps TRBD1 as D (5 bases). The CDR3 sequence is 13 residues long. The V gene's germline CDR1 is GTSNPN and CDR2 SVGIG (reference sequence). V was trimmed by 7 bases and J by 0 bases, leaving 10 bases between them. This CDR3 is CASRVSSYNEQFF. For the CDR3, the DNA is TGTGCCTCCAGGGTGAGCTCCTACAATGAGCAGTTCTTC.

The rearrangement uses TRBV10-3 and TRBJ2-5; TRBD1 matches 12 bases. Trimming removed 3 bases from V and 4 bases from J; junction bases left unmatched: 9. Germline CDR1 ENHRY, CDR2 SYGVKD. The CDR3 totals 17 residues. The DNA for the CDR3 is TGTGCCATCAGTGATCTCCGGGACAGGGGGCGTCGAGAGACCCAGTACTTC. Translating it yields CAISDLRDRGRRETQYF.

The rearrangement joins TRBV4-1 to TRBJ2-5; 12 bases fit TRBD2. With V trimmed by 1 base and J by 5 bases, 8 bases remained unmatched. The CDR3 length is 17 residues. Per the germline V gene, CDR1 is MGHRA and CDR2 is YSYEKL. CDR3 sequence: CASSQVETSGSGETQYF. The DNA for the CDR3 is TGCGCCAGCAGCCAAGTGGAGACTAGCGGGAGTGGGGAGACCCAGTACTTC.

This chain's CDR3 is CASSLIFGTAEAFF. In nucleotides, the CDR3 is TGTGCCAGCAGCCTCATATTTGGGACAGCTGAAGCTTTCTTT. The V gene is TRBV6-2 or TRBV6-3, the J gene TRBJ1-1, with 7 bases identical to TRBD1. Per germline, CDR1 MNHEY and CDR2 SVGEGT. This CDR3 is built from 14 residues. Germline trimming cut 6 bases from V and 6 bases from J; bases unmatched to any gene: 10.